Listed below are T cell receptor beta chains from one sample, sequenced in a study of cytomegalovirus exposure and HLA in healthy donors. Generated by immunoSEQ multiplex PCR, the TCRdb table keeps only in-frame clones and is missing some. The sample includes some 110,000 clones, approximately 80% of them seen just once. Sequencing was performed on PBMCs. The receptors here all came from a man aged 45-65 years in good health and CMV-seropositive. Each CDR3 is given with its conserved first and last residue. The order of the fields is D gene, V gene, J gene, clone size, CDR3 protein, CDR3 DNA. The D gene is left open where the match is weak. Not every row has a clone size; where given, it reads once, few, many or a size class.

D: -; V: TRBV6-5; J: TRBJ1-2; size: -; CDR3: CASSPANYGYTF; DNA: TGTGCCAGCAGTCCAGCTAACTATGGCTACACCTTC
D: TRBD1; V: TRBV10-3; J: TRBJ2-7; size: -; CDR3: CAIRGGQVSSYEQYF; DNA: TGTGCCATCAGAGGGGGACAGGTAAGCTCCTACGAGCAGTACTTC
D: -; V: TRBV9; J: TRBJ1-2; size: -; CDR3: CASSVGQGGYTF; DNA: TGTGCCAGCAGCGTAGGTCAGGGGGGCTACACCTTC
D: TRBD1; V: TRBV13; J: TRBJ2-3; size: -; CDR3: CASSARDSLDTQYF; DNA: TGTGCCAGCAGCGCTCGGGACAGTCTAGATACGCAGTATTTT
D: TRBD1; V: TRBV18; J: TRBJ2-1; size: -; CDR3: CASSPNDRGTNEQFF; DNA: TGTGCCAGCTCACCAAACGACAGGGGCACGAATGAGCAGTTCTTC
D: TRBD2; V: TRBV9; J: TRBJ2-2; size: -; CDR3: CASSVVGGAAGELFF; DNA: TGTGCCAGCAGCGTAGTGGGAGGGGCCGCCGGGGAGCTGTTTTTT
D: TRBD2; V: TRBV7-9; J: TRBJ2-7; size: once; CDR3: CASSGTSGGYEQYF; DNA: TGTGCCAGCAGCGGGACTAGCGGGGGCTACGAGCAGTACTTC
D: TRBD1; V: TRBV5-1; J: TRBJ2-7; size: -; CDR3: CASSSGQLSYEQYF; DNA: TGCGCCAGCAGCTCGGGACAGTTATCCTACGAGCAGTACTTC
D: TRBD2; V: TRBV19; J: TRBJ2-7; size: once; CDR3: CASSPGTSGKTEQYF; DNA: TGTGCCAGTAGTCCTGGGACTAGCGGGAAGACCGAGCAGTACTTC
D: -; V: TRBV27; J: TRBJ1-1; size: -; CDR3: CASSVAGRTEAFF; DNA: TGTGCCAGCAGTGTCGCCGGGAGGACTGAAGCTTTCTTT
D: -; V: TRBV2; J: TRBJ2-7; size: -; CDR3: CASSATGTPSYEQYF; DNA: TGTGCCAGCAGTGCTACCGGGACACCGAGCTACGAGCAGTACTTC
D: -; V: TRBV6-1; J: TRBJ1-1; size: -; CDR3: CASPSFSTEAFF; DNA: TGTGCCAGCCCCTCTTTTAGCACTGAAGCTTTCTTT
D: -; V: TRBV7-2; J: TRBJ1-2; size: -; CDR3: CASSLDFGFRGGGGYTF; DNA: TGTGCCAGCAGCTTAGATTTTGGGTTCCGGGGAGGTGGTGGCTACACCTTC
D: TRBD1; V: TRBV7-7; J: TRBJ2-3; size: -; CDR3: CASSPTGAVTDTQYF; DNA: TGTGCCAGCAGCCCGACAGGGGCCGTCACAGATACGCAGTATTTT
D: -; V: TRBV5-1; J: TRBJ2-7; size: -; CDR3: CASSRAAGEQYF; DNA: TGCGCCAGCAGCCGCGCAGCGGGCGAGCAGTACTTC
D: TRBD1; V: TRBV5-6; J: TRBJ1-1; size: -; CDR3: CASSKTGGTEAFF; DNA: TGTGCCAGCAGCAAAACAGGGGGCACTGAAGCTTTCTTT
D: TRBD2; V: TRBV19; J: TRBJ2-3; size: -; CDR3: CASSAGLAVSTDTQYF; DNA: TGTGCCAGTAGTGCCGGACTAGCGGTTAGCACAGATACGCAGTATTTT
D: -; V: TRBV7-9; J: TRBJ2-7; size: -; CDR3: CASSSTGIAYEQYF; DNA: TGTGCCAGCAGCTCCACAGGGATTGCCTACGAGCAGTACTTC
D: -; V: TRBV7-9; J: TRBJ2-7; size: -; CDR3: CASSTYHEQYF; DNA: TGTGCCAGCAGCACTTACCACGAGCAGTACTTC
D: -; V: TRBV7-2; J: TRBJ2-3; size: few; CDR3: CASSRGTDLDTQYF; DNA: TGTGCCAGCAGCAGGGGGACGGACCTAGATACGCAGTATTTT
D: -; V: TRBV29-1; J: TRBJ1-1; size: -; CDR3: CSVPNGARSEAFF; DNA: TGCAGCGTCCCTAATGGGGCGCGGAGTGAAGCTTTCTTT
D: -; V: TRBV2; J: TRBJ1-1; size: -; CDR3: CASKRLPGTEAFF; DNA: TGTGCCAGCAAAAGGTTACCGGGCACTGAAGCTTTCTTT
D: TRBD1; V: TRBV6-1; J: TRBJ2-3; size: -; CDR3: CASSEVRGLTADTQYF; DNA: TGTGCCAGCAGTGAAGTGAGGGGGCTCACCGCAGATACGCAGTATTTT
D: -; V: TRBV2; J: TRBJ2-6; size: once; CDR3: CASYQYSGANVLTF; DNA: TGTGCCAGCTATCAGTACTCTGGGGCCAACGTCCTGACTTTC
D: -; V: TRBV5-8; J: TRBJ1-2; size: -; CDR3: CASSLASGVGANYGYTF; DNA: TGTGCCAGCAGCTTGGCCTCAGGGGTCGGGGCTAACTATGGCTACACCTTC
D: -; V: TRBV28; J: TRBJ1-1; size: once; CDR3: CASSLYVTAGTEAFF; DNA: TGTGCCAGCAGTTTATACGTGACAGCAGGCACTGAAGCTTTCTTT
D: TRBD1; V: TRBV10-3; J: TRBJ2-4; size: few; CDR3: CAISDETGGEAKNIQYF; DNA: TGTGCCATCAGTGATGAGACAGGGGGCGAAGCCAAAAACATTCAGTACTTC
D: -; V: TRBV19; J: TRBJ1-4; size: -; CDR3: CASRGPGSNEKLFF; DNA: TGTGCCAGTAGGGGCCCAGGATCTAATGAAAAACTGTTTTTT
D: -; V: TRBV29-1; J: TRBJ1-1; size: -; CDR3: CSGTTEFYTEAFF; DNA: TGCAGCGGAACCACGGAGTTTTACACTGAAGCTTTCTTT
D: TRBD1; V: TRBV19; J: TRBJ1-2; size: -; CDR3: CASSIGVRGQLYGYTF; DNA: TGTGCCAGTAGTATAGGGGTCAGGGGACAGCTTTATGGCTACACCTTC
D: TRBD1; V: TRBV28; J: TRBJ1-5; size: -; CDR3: CASSRTGGGNQPQHF; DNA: TGTGCCAGCAGCCGCACAGGGGGCGGTAATCAGCCCCAGCATTTT
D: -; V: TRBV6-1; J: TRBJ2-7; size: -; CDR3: CASSEIGGSSYEQYF; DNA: TGTGCCAGCAGTGAAATTGGAGGAAGCTCCTACGAGCAGTACTTC
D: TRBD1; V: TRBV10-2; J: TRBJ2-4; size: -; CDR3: CASNQGVNIQYF; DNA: TGCGCCAGCAACCAGGGGGTGAACATTCAGTACTTC
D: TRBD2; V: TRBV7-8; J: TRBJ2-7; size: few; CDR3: CASTGSGGTYEQYF; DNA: TGTGCCAGCACCGGTAGCGGGGGGACTTACGAGCAGTACTTC
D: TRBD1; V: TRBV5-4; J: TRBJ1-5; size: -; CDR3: CASSLQGVNQPQHF; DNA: TGTGCCAGCAGCTTACAGGGGGTCAATCAGCCCCAGCATTTT
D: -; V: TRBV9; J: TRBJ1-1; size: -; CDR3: CASKGTDYTEAFF; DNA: TGTGCCAGCAAAGGTACAGACTACACTGAGGCTTTCTTT
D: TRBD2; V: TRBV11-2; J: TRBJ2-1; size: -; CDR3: CASSLEASGSSYNEQFF; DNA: TGTGCCAGCAGCTTAGAGGCTAGCGGGAGCTCCTACAATGAGCAGTTCTTC
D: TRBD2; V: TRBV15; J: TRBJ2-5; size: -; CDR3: CATSNRRTSGSRGYLETQYF; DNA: TGTGCCACCAGCAACCGTCGGACTAGCGGGAGTAGAGGGTACCTAGAGACCCAGTACTTC